Shown below are 8 T cell receptor beta chains from a single sample sequenced in a study of a mutant IDH1 vaccine in newly diagnosed glioma. The antigens for these receptors are not known. Time point meaning: week 23, last vaccination. Each dose of the vaccine consisted of 300 ug of mutant IDH1 20-mer peptide, with topical imiquimod. This table comes from immunoSEQ multiplex PCR, and its TCRdb copy is limited to in-frame clones, with some not included. The repertoire consists of tens of thousands of clones, with more than 75% occurring once and the leading ten covering more than 1.1%. The sample consisted of PBMCs, taken from a glioma patient whose treatment included an IDH1 peptide vaccine. The receptors were gathered from a man in his forties with glioma.

This clone was seen once. CDR3 loop: CAISESYEQFF. In DNA, the CDR3 is TGTGCCATCAGTGAGTCGTATGAGCAGTTCTTC. The genes are TRBV10-3 and TRBJ2-1; D remains unclear. Trimming left V 0 bases short and J 8 bases short, with 2 bases between. The CDR3 spans 11 residues. Germline values: CDR1 ENHRY, CDR2 SYGVKD.

The chain couples TRBV7-9 to TRBJ2-1, with D possibly matching TRBD1 (6 bases). V was shortened by 6 bases and J by 0 bases, with 15 bases between the two germline ends. Germline V gives CDR1 SEHNR, CDR2 FQNEAQ (reference sequence). The length of the CDR3 is 16 residues. The CDR3 region is CASRAGRTDSYNEQFF. The CDR3 DNA is TGTGCCAGCAGGGCAGGTAGGACAGACTCCTACAATGAGCAGTTCTTC.

The CDR3: CASSVSQGRAEQFF. The CDR3 DNA is TGTGCCAGCAGCGTGTCACAGGGGCGGGCTGAGCAGTTCTTC. The chain carries TRBV9 and TRBJ2-1, with 7 bases fitting TRBD1. V lost 2 bases and J lost 9; bases outside the gene matches: 8. The CDR3 spans 14 residues. The germline gives CDR1 SGDLS, CDR2 YYNGEE.

This clone came up once. This sequence joins TRBV7-9 and TRBJ2-7; D call uncertain. Per the germline V gene, CDR1 is SEHNR and CDR2 is FQNEAQ (reference sequence). Trimming cost V 4 bases and J 0 bases, with 10 bases left between them. The CDR3 spans 14 residues. The CDR3 is CASSYPANSYEQYF. The CDR3, as DNA: TGTGCCAGCAGCTACCCGGCAAACTCCTACGAGCAGTACTTC. Full variable domain (remainder filled in from reference TRBV7-9 and TRBJ2-7): DTGVSQNPRHKITKRGQNVTFRCDPISEHNRLYWYRQTLGQGPEFLTYFQNEAQLEKSRLLSDRFSAERPKGSFSTLEIQRTEQGDSAMYLCASSYPANSYEQYFGPGTRLTVT.

The gene calls are TRBV7-9 and TRBJ2-3; 16 bases map to TRBD2. There are 18 residues in the CDR3. The germline V gene encodes CDR1 SEHNR and CDR2 FQNEAQ (reference sequence). The ends lost 7 bases at V and 6 bases at J; junction bases unmatched: 13. The CDR3 DNA sequence: TGTGCCAGCAACGGCCCGGGACTAGCGGGAGGGCCATGGGATACGCAGTATTTT. It encodes CASNGPGLAGGPWDTQYF.

Written as DNA, the CDR3 is TGTGCCAGCAGCTTGGGAGGGATTGGAAACACCATATATTTT. Protein product: CASSLGGIGNTIYF. The chain uses TRBV5-4 and TRBJ1-3, with D unclear. Deletions cut 0 bases from V and 3 bases from J, with 7 bases between. Germline V lookup: CDR1 SGHNT, CDR2 YYREEE (reference sequence). The CDR3 loop spans 14 amino acids.

The chain couples TRBV18 to TRBJ1-4, with 8 nucleotides matching TRBD1. J gave up 8 bases and V 3 bases, and 11 bases lay outside the gene matches. The CDR3 length is 16 residues. Germline CDR1 KGHSH, CDR2 LQKENI. The CDR3 DNA follows: TGTGCCAGCTCACCTGGAGCCAGGGGGCGCGAGGAAAAACTGTTTTTT. It specifies CASSPGARGREEKLFF. The variable domain in full, completed from reference TRBV18 and TRBJ1-4, reads NAGVMQNPRHLVRRRGQEARLRCSPMKGHSHVYWYRQLPEEGLKFMVYLQKENIIDESGMPKERFSAEFPKEGPSILRIQQVVRGDSAAYFCASSPGARGREEKLFFGSGTQLSVL.

The chain is built from TRBV27 and TRBJ2-7; D not resolved. The CDR3 is 13 residues long. Germline assignment: CDR1 MNHEY and CDR2 SMNVEV (reference sequence). V gave up 6 bases and J gave up 5 bases, with 14 bases separating them. The CDR3, as DNA: TGTGCCAGCAGCTCTAGTTATACCGACGAGCAGTACTTC. Its protein product is CASSSSYTDEQYF.